One sample yielded the 8 T cell receptor beta chains listed below, sequenced in a study of CD8+CD57+ T cells in acquired aplastic anemia (dated by TCRdb to 2016 to 2019). Flow cytometry had shown CD8+CD57+ cell expansion in the patients selected for sequencing. The listed sequencing device is Illumina HiSeq 2000. Genomic DNA was used as template for profiling of TCR beta VDJ combinations and CDR3 sequences. TCRdb trimmed public reads at Q25 via fastp, called clones via MiXCR and kept in-frame beta chains. For every CDR3 protein sequence, its rows merge into one entry that carries the most common genes and DNA. Across this sample there are around 130,000 distinct CDR3 sequences, with about 50% seen only once. Of the sample, around 27% is held by the ten largest clones. What was sequenced was sorted CD4+, CD8+, or CD8+CD57+ T cells (not recorded which) from PBMCs. The receptors here all came from a human donor with aplastic anemia.

The chain links TRBV29-1 to TRBJ1-1; possibly TRBD1 for D (6 bases). The CDR3 extends over 15 amino acids. Germline V gives CDR1 SQVTM, CDR2 ANQGSEA. Trimming stripped 4 bases from V and 0 bases from J, with 15 bases between. The CDR3 DNA reads as TGCAGCGTTGGGACAGCGCAACGCATGAACACTGAAGCTTTCTTT. Its protein product is CSVGTAQRMNTEAFF.

This chain joins TRBV19 and TRBJ1-1; D is unclear. The CDR3 loop spans 14 amino acids. The germline CDR1 and CDR2 sequences are LNHDA and SQIVND (reference sequence). Trimming stripped 5 bases from V and 4 bases from J, with 14 bases between. In DNA, the CDR3 is TGTGCCAGTAGTCTGTGGGTCGCCGCCACTGAAGCTTTCTTT. Amino acids: CASSLWVAATEAFF.

The rearrangement links TRBV4-1 to TRBJ1-4; D may be TRBD1 (5 bases). The CDR3 totals 17 residues. Germline loops: CDR1 MGHRA, CDR2 YSYEKL. V lost 0 bases to trimming and J lost 5 bases, with 16 bases between them. This CDR3 is CASSQDSTQAGNEKLFF. The CDR3 nucleotides are TGCGCCAGCAGCCAAGATTCGACCCAGGCAGGGAATGAAAAACTGTTTTTT.

The chain recombines TRBV2 with TRBJ2-7; D may be TRBD1 (6 bases). The CDR3 length is 13 residues. Per the germline V gene, CDR1 is SNHLY and CDR2 is FYNNEI. The V and J ends lost 9 bases and 3 bases respectively, with 15 bases between them. In DNA form, the CDR3 reads TGTGCCAGTTCCAGGGACAAATACTACGAGCAGTACTTC. This encodes CASSRDKYYEQYF.

The CDR3 region is CASSPQGSSYEQYF. In nucleotides, the CDR3 is TGTGCCAGTAGTCCGCAGGGGAGCTCCTACGAGCAGTACTTC. This chain links TRBV19 with TRBJ2-7; a weak D match, TRBD1 (6 bases). CDR3 length equals 14 residues. V lost 5 bases, J lost 0 bases, and 11 bases lay in between. Germline V CDR1 and CDR2: LNHDA, SQIVND (reference sequence).

V usage is TRBV5-1 and J usage is TRBJ2-2; 8 bases line up with TRBD1. The CDR3 covers 13 residues. The V gene end was trimmed by 3 bases and the J gene end by 5 bases; junction bases not matched to a gene: 0. CDR1 is SGHRS and CDR2 is YFSETQ in the germline V gene. The CDR3 DNA is TGCGCCAGCAGCTGGACAGGGACCGGGGAGCTGTTTTTT. It codes for CASSWTGTGELFF.

This clonotype has a handful of counts. This chain links TRBV10-3 with TRBJ2-7, with 7 bases lining up with TRBD2. This CDR3 is built from 13 residues. Losses at the gene ends were 10 bases for V and 0 bases for J; bases not matched to a gene: 6. Germline CDR1 and CDR2: ENHRY and SYGVKD. Here the CDR3 reads CASSQRGSYEQYF. In nucleotides, the CDR3 is TGTGCCAGCAGCCAGCGGGGCTCCTACGAGCAGTACTTC.

This clonotype showed up just once. The gene calls are TRBV4-2 and TRBJ2-1; D not certain. This CDR3 spans 11 amino acids. Germline V gene data show CDR1 as LGHNA and CDR2 as YNFKEQ. Trimming took 5 bases from V and 8 from J, leaving 7 bases between them. This CDR3 is CASSEFYEQFF. CDR3 coding DNA: TGTGCCAGCAGCGAATTCTATGAGCAGTTCTTC.